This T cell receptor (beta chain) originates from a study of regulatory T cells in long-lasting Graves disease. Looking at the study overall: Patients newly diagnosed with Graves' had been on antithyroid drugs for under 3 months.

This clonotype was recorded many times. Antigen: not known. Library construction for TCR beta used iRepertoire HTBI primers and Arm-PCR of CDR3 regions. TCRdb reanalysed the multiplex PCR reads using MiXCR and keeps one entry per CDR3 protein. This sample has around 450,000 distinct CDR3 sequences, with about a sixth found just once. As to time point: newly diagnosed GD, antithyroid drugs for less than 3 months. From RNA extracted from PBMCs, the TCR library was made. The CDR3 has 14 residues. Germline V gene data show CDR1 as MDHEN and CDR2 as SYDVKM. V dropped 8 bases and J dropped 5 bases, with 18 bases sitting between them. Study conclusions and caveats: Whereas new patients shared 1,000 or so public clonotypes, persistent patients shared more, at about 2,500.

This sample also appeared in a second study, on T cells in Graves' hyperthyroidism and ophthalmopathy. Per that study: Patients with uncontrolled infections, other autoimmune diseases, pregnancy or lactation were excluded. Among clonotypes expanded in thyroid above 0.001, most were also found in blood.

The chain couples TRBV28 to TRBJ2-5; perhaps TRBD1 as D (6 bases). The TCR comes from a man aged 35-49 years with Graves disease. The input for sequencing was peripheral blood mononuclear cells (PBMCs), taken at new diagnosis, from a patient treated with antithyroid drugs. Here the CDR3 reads CASGWSGARETQYF. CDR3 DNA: TGTGCCAGCGGTTGGTCAGGGGCCAGGGAGACCCAGTACTTC. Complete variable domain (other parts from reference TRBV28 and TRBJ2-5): DVKVTQSSRYLVKRTGEKVFLECVQDMDHENMFWYRQDPGLGLRLIYFSYDVKMKEKGDIPEGYSVSREKKERFSLILESASTNQTSMYLCASGWSGARETQYFGPGTRLLVL.